The text below deals with one T cell receptor beta chain. Its cognate antigen is unknown. This CDR3 region has 17 residues. The germline gives CDR1 LGHNA, CDR2 YSLEER. The V gene lost 0 bases and the J gene lost 4 bases, with 17 bases spanning the gap. It was healthy bone marrow donors who served as donors. Though nominally healthy at sampling, donors likely had unrecorded immune exposures. The data stem from a study of cytomegalovirus exposure and HLA in healthy donors. Broader study findings: According to the study, around 160 TCR beta chains were cytomegalovirus-associated.

PCR employed 60 Vbeta and 13 Jbeta primers. In the authors' workflow: About 11 million of 80 million to 85 million unique TCR beta chains were shared, per a later count. TCRdb's table, derived via immunoSEQ multiplex PCR, lists solely in-frame clones and lacks some. V and J calls and clone size are those listed in that table; D and trimming were worked out from the DNA. This sample carries more than 150,000 clones, 79% of them seen once, and the ten largest clones take 1.5% to 1.7%. V and J are TRBV4-3 and TRBJ2-3; perhaps TRBD2 as D (6 bases). What was sequenced was PBMCs. This sequence was found in a girl between 10 and 17 years old in good health and CMV-seropositive. CDR3 nucleotide sequence: TGCGCCAGCAGCCAAGAGGGAGGTATAGGGCTGGCAGATACGCAGTATTTT. Protein product: CASSQEGGIGLADTQYF.